This T cell receptor (beta chain) was identified in a study of cytomegalovirus exposure and HLA in healthy donors listed by TCRdb under 2017. Background on the whole study: An earlier analysis of a few hundred of the donors reported about 260 Gb of sequence data and around 100 million unique TCR beta sequences obtained from about 170 million T cells. The number of donors typed differed by locus, with 629-630 for A, B, C, DRB1 and DQB1, around 560 for DQA1, 600 to 610 for DPA1, and under 490 for DPB1. Several DR-DQ haplotypes were treated as single units for association and clustering because of strong linkage in the cohort. Donor age, sex, ethnicity and CMV serostatus were compiled together with the repertoire data. The T cell repertoires of some 700 subjects were profiled by immunosequencing and related to cytomegalovirus serostatus. A later analysis re-analyzed previously published TCR beta repertoires from roughly 690 donors and added high-resolution HLA genotyping to study TCR occurrence patterns. Across some 400 genotyped donors of the cohort, an average of 235,054 unique TCR beta nucleotide sequences per donor were sequenced, and roughly 20% of those sequences were non-productive. Of the 350 to 400 genotyped donors, roughly 85% fell in the genetic ancestry cluster associated with self-reported Caucasian donors. In an earlier analysis of a few hundred of the donors, high-throughput TCR beta sequencing was used to judge whether each TCR beta V gene segment behaved as functional or pseudogenic. Every discovery cohort repertoire had been produced on one sequencing platform. In a later genetic analysis, genome-wide SNP genotypes for about three fifths of the roughly 670 donors were used, and that subset was treated as a discovery cohort. To predict cytomegalovirus infection status, the study combined high-throughput TCR immunosequencing, statistical association of individual TCRs with disease status, and machine learning. A separate validation cohort of about 110 different subjects was used in addition to the 666-subject first cohort. HLA typing included class I and class II loci at four-digit resolution. The study aimed to test whether cataloging public T cell receptors could reveal signatures of past pathogen exposure. In the later analysis, no new phenotypic data were used to find candidate immune exposures; instead, reliance was placed on TCR beta sequences and their occurrence across donors. Roughly 300 gigabases of sequencing data and some 85 million unique TCR sequences were included in an early release covering several hundred HLA-typed donors.

Beyond this particular receptor, the publication reports: The cohort was sequenced for TCR beta chains only, and without alpha or paired-chain data the features that could be detected were limited. Correlated functional status among segregating V segments might reflect linkage disequilibrium, but an unknown experimental factor could not be ruled out. Presence/absence analyses assumed roughly uniform sequencing depth across donors, an assumption that may not hold. A later genetic analysis reported fewer N-insertions in productive TCRs among donors in an Asian-associated ancestry cluster than the approximately 700-donor mean. According to a later analysis, parvovirus B19, influenza, CMV and Epstein-Barr virus appeared linked to several top co-occurrence clusters. A cluster of highly shared sequence variants was judged likely to be a technical artifact of the sequencing pipeline. The earlier analysis of some 540 of the donors excluded approximately 15 rarely observed V segments, including chromosome 9 orphons, because counts were too low. The study gave a list of around 170 TCR beta chains associated with cytomegalovirus. Specific HLA alleles were associated with 15,000 to 20,000 TCR beta sequences at a false discovery rate of 0.05 in a later analysis. In vitro tests confirmed that a few of the cytomegalovirus-associated TCR beta chains recognize cytomegalovirus antigens. In a later genetic analysis, a missense DCLRE1C variant was associated with V-gene and J-gene trimming of TCR beta chains, and the association was replicated in an independent cohort. For the cohort, immune exposure information was limited to CMV serostatus. In a later analysis, TCR association rates were found to vary across HLA loci, with the most associated TCRs seen for DRB1 alleles and the fewest for HLA-C alleles. Most TCR sequences were seen in very few donors, while some public TCRs were found in many individuals. When HLA alleles, especially DR and DQ, strongly co-occurred, attributing TCR associations to individual alleles was difficult. In a later analysis, most CMV-associated TCR beta chains were found to appear HLA-restricted, with HLA associations seemingly driven largely by CMV exposure. An earlier analysis of 450 to 750 of the donors showed that most TCR beta V segments appeared in productive rearrangements either about 87% or about 30% of the time, which broadly matched IMGT annotations. The authors suggested that the approach could potentially be extended to other disease states and immunological phenotypes. HLA typing was unavailable for some donors at each locus, so association tests used only the typed subset. A further reported finding was that TCR beta sequences accurately predicted the HLA-A and HLA-B alleles for most subjects in the first cohort. The classifier was reported to diagnose cytomegalovirus status with high specificity and sensitivity in both the original cohort and the validation cohort. Compared with equally common non-associated chains, HLA-associated TCR beta chains in a later analysis were more clonally expanded and had lower generation probabilities.

The cohort comprised 666 healthy bone marrow donors. At the time of sampling, all cohort members were nominally healthy, though unrecorded immune exposures were likely present. The donor was CMV seronegative and was included in the group of about 400 seronegative cohort members. A peripheral blood sample was collected from each donor, and TCR beta sequencing was performed on peripheral blood mononuclear cells. Genomic DNA was extracted from the blood cell samples with the Qiagen DNeasy Blood Extraction Kit. In the case of this clone: No cognate antigen has been identified for it. No much larger clonotype is one base removed from it; base qualities were not supplied.

The method was the immunoSEQ multiplex PCR assay. For the multiplex PCR, a mixture combining 60 forward primers for TCR Vbeta segments and 13 reverse primers for TCR Jbeta segments was used. The CDR3 region of rearranged TCR beta genes was amplified from genomic DNA with a multiplex PCR assay. The amplified TCR beta libraries were sequenced on the Illumina HiSeq System as 87-base-pair reads. On the authors' methods: A later analysis counted about 82 million unique TCR beta chains across the 666 repertoires, and some 11 million of these chains were shared by at least two donors. A nearest-neighbor algorithm error-corrected the raw reads and collapsed the reads into unique sequences, merging closely related sequences to remove PCR and sequencing errors. To assign V, D and J gene segments, CDR3 sequences were aligned to IMGT reference sequences. For a sequence to be retained, at least a six-nucleotide match to both a V gene segment and a J gene segment was required. A rearrangement was called productive if the CDR3 had no stop codons and remained in frame with V and J, and every other rearrangement was called non-productive. Following IMGT convention, CDR3 was defined as the stretch from the second conserved V-encoded cysteine up to the conserved J-encoded phenylalanine. The earlier analysis of 587 of the donors excluded sequences that lacked an unambiguous match to a single V gene segment. An earlier analysis of fewer than 650 of the donors classified V segments as functional when productive rearrangements were above 56.7% and as segregating when the standard deviation between donors was above 5%. A statistical classification framework was developed to diagnose cytomegalovirus status using the catalog of TCR beta chain sequences. A later analysis assigned V and J genes by comparing TCR nucleotide sequences with IMGT/GENE-DB human TR gene sequences. A later analysis assigned CDR3 sequences and most-parsimonious VDJ recombination scenarios with the TCRdist pipeline. In a later analysis, each TCR beta chain was defined by its CDR3 amino acid sequence together with its V-gene family, and reads lacking a unique V-gene family were excluded. To address suspected cross-contamination and a sequencing artifact, a later analysis removed approximately 600 highly shared, low-generation-probability nucleotide sequences. For each public chain, a later analysis derived a clonal expansion index from normalized ranks of inferred template counts within each repertoire. Generation probabilities in a later analysis came from a VDJ recombination model fitted to out-of-frame rearrangements, and those results were checked against IGoR. Hypergeometric tests were used in a later analysis to score TCR-TCR, TCR-HLA and TCR-CMV co-occurrence, with a repertoire-size bias correction applied to the TCR pairs. A later analysis estimated false discovery rates by permuting HLA or CMV assignments 20 times. A later analysis grouped co-occurring TCRs with DBSCAN, adding TCRdist sequence similarity when clustering within HLA-allele-positive subsets. Co-occurrence clustering excluded repertoires with fewer than 30,000 or more than 120,000 public chains, plus five with anomalous nucleotide sharing. TCRdb's version of the immuneACCESS table is confined to in-frame rearrangements and falls short of the full clone set. An unresolved V gene accounts for under half of the shortfall where checked; the remainder is of unknown origin. The V and J calls and clone size were taken over from that table, and D and trimming were inferred from the DNA. This sample has about 69,000 clones in its table, and about 75% of those were observed once. Of the sample, 2.5% to 3.5% falls within the top ten clones.

The source material was PBMCs. The clonotype was recovered from a man aged 18 to 35 in good health and CMV-seronegative.

CDR3 region: CASSLDRGPNTGELFF. DNA sequence: TGCGCCAGCAGCCTGGACAGGGGCCCAAACACCGGGGAGCTGTTTTTT. The sequence is built from TRBV5-1 and TRBJ2-2, with TRBD1 matching 9 junction bases. The germline V and J ends show losses of 4 bases and 2 bases respectively, and no gene match explains 6 bases of the junction. From the cysteine through the phenylalanine, the CDR3 covers 16 amino acids. CDR3 DNA only is kept here, 48 bases in frame from base 1. Taken from the germline V gene, the CDR1 and CDR2 loops are SGHRS and YFSETQ.